Listed below are T cell receptor beta chains from one sample, sequenced in a study of T cells after yellow fever vaccination. TCRdb itself ran the 5' RACE reads through MiXCR, one entry per CDR3 protein. This sample has about 340,000 distinct CDR3 sequences, with approximately 4% found just once. Here the sequenced sample was PBMCs, taken 5 days after the yellow fever booster vaccination. The receptors come from a man between 18 and 29 years old who received the YFV17D yellow fever vaccine. Both conserved end residues are part of each CDR3. D genes are given only for firm matches. Where a row states a size, it is once, few, many or the class of an expanded clone; other rows omit it.

.,TRBJ1-6,TRBV20-1,many,CSAGVGPIVDSPLHF,TGCAGTGCTGGAGTCGGACCGATCGTGGATTCACCCCTCCACTTT
.,TRBJ2-2,TRBV20-1,many,CSADWRPNTGELFF,TGCAGTGCTGACTGGCGGCCTAACACCGGGGAGCTGTTTTTT
.,TRBJ1-2,TRBV9,.,CASSVGGNYGYTF,TGTGCCAGCAGCGTCGGGGGGAACTATGGCTACACCTTC
TRBD1,TRBJ1-1,TRBV20-1,many,CSARDAGKGATEAFF,TGCAGTGCTAGAGATGCGGGGAAGGGGGCCACTGAAGCTTTCTTT
.,TRBJ1-4,TRBV14,.,CASSQFLGQEKLFF,TGTGCCAGCAGCCAATTCCTAGGACAGGAAAAACTGTTTTTT
TRBD1,TRBJ1-6,TRBV20-1,.,CSAQGQGFSPLHF,TGCAGTGCGCAGGGACAGGGATTTTCACCCCTCCACTTT
.,TRBJ1-2,TRBV19,few,CASSYIWGSVDYGYTF,TGTGCCAGTAGTTACATCTGGGGCTCGGTCGACTATGGCTACACCTTC
.,TRBJ2-6,TRBV5-1,.,CASSFIPGTAGANVLTF,TGCGCCAGCAGCTTCATTCCGGGGACGGCCGGGGCCAACGTCCTGACTTTC
.,TRBJ2-7,TRBV2,.,CASRLNRVSFGEQYF,TGTGCCAGCAGGCTGAACAGGGTCTCCTTCGGTGAGCAGTACTTC
.,TRBJ1-2,TRBV6-6,many,CASSPDTSYGYTF,TGTGCCAGCAGCCCGGACACATCCTATGGCTACACCTTC
.,TRBJ2-2,TRBV6-6,few,CASSYSDGTGELFF,TGTGCCAGCAGTTACTCCGACGGAACCGGGGAGCTGTTTTTT
TRBD2,TRBJ2-1,TRBV7-7,many,CASSLLAGASSYNEQFF,TGTGCCAGCAGCTTACTAGCGGGGGCTAGCTCCTACAATGAGCAGTTCTTC
.,TRBJ2-5,TRBV5-1,few,CASNFQGRGEETQYF,TGCGCCAGCAATTTCCAGGGGCGAGGGGAAGAGACCCAGTACTTC
TRBD1,TRBJ1-1,TRBV20-1,many,CSARSPPGQGGRTEAFF,TGCAGTGCTAGGTCTCCCCCGGGACAGGGGGGGAGGACTGAAGCTTTCTTT
.,TRBJ2-3,TRBV11-2,few,CASSSPDTHTQYF,TGTGCCAGCAGCTCGCCTGACACCCATACGCAGTATTTT
TRBD1,TRBJ1-4,TRBV5-1,many,CASSYQGADEKLFF,TGCGCCAGCAGTTACCAGGGGGCTGATGAAAAACTGTTTTTT
.,TRBJ2-3,TRBV7-9,few,CASSPWGGHGTDTQYF,TGTGCCAGCAGCCCCTGGGGGGGGCACGGCACAGATACGCAGTATTTT
.,TRBJ2-3,TRBV7-3,few,CASSALGEERTQYF,TGTGCCAGCAGCGCACTGGGGGAGGAGAGGACGCAGTATTTT
.,TRBJ1-6,TRBV2,.,CASSELGLYNSPLHF,TGTGCCAGCAGTGAATTGGGGCTCTATAATTCACCCCTCCACTTT
TRBD1,TRBJ2-2,TRBV18,.,CASSSRDSPTGELFF,TGTGCCAGCTCATCGAGGGACAGCCCCACCGGGGAGCTGTTTTTT
.,TRBJ2-7,TRBV12-3/TRBV12-4,few,CASSSRTYEQYF,TGTGCCAGCAGTTCCCGGACCTACGAGCAGTACTTC
.,TRBJ2-2,TRBV5-1,few,CASSLLASAGTGELFF,TGCGCCAGCAGCTTGCTTGCTAGCGCAGGCACCGGGGAGCTGTTTTTT
.,TRBJ1-1,TRBV5-6,.,CASSLGQGGLRTEAFF,TGTGCCAGCAGCTTGGGGCAGGGCGGGTTGCGCACTGAAGCTTTCTTT
.,TRBJ2-3,TRBV7-9,.,CANSIGTDTQYF,TGTGCCAACAGCATAGGCACAGATACGCAGTATTTT
.,TRBJ2-1,TRBV7-2,many,CASSLGSGRGWVF,TGTGCCAGCAGCTTAGGGAGCGGGCGGGGTTGGGTCTTC
.,TRBJ2-7,TRBV20-1,many,CSASYINYEQYF,TGCAGTGCTAGTTACATTAACTACGAGCAGTACTTC
.,TRBJ2-2,TRBV5-6,many,CASSLFRVGTGELFF,TGTGCCAGCAGCTTGTTTAGGGTCGGAACCGGGGAGCTGTTTTTT
.,TRBJ1-1,TRBV20-1,few,CSPRGGRAEAFF,TGCAGTCCGCGAGGGGGACGGGCTGAAGCTTTCTTT
TRBD1,TRBJ2-6,TRBV11-2,few,CASSLIQGTRGANVLTF,TGTGCCAGCAGCTTGATACAGGGGACGCGCGGGGCCAACGTCCTGACTTTC
.,TRBJ2-5,TRBV7-2,few,CASSPDWGQETQYF,TGTGCCAGCAGCCCCGACTGGGGCCAAGAGACCCAGTACTTC
.,TRBJ1-1,TRBV3-1,many,CASRHTGPSTEAFF,TGTGCCAGCAGACACACAGGGCCTAGTACTGAAGCTTTCTTT
TRBD2,TRBJ2-3,TRBV4-3,many,CASSQDTLAGGGDTQYF,TGCGCCAGCAGCCAAGATACCCTAGCGGGGGGTGGGGATACGCAGTATTTT
TRBD2,TRBJ2-1,TRBV7-2,many,CASTRVAGGYNEQFF,TGTGCCAGCACAAGAGTAGCGGGGGGGTACAATGAGCAGTTCTTC
.,TRBJ1-1,TRBV4-2,many,CASSQYQGTGTEAFF,TGTGCCAGCAGCCAGTACCAGGGCACTGGCACTGAAGCTTTCTTT
TRBD1,TRBJ2-7,TRBV12-3/TRBV12-4,many,CASRGDSTYEQYF,TGTGCCAGCAGGGGGGACAGCACCTACGAGCAGTACTTC
.,TRBJ2-3,TRBV20-1,few,CSARDSRNTDTQYF,TGCAGTGCTAGAGATAGCCGCAACACAGATACGCAGTATTTT
.,TRBJ2-5,TRBV7-9,.,CASSDPDGDPFEAQYF,TGTGCCAGCAGCGATCCGGACGGCGACCCCTTTGAGGCCCAGTACTTC
TRBD1,TRBJ2-2,TRBV12-3/TRBV12-4,many,CASSVTGGTGELFF,TGTGCCAGCAGTGTGACAGGGGGGACCGGGGAGCTGTTTTTT
.,TRBJ2-6,TRBV4-3,many,CASSALTGAGANVLTF,TGCGCCAGCAGCGCCCTCACAGGAGCTGGGGCCAACGTCCTGACTTTC
.,TRBJ2-3,TRBV21-1,few,CASAPHGTSLTDTQYF,TGTGCCAGCGCTCCCCATGGGACTAGCCTCACAGATACGCAGTATTTT
.,TRBJ2-6,TRBV5-6,few,CASSLSDHSGANVLTF,TGTGCCAGCAGCTTGTCGGACCACTCTGGGGCCAACGTCCTGACTTTC
TRBD1,TRBJ2-3,TRBV5-1,many,CASSLGEGARRRGTDTQYF,TGCGCCAGCAGCTTGGGTGAGGGGGCGCGAAGAAGAGGGACAGATACGCAGTATTTT
TRBD2,TRBJ2-3,TRBV6-5,few,CASSRGLAGGRPQTDTQYF,TGTGCCAGCAGTAGGGGACTAGCGGGGGGACGCCCCCAGACTGATACGCAGTATTTT
.,TRBJ2-2,TRBV5-1,few,CASSGWANTGELFF,TGCGCCAGCAGCGGGTGGGCTAACACCGGGGAGCTGTTTTTT
.,TRBJ1-2,TRBV1,.,CTSSQGKDSIVAGHGYTF,TGCACCAGCAGCCAAGGAAAGGACTCGATTGTCGCAGGGCATGGCTACACCTTC
.,TRBJ1-4,TRBV7-9,.,CASSSSSGTGNEKLFF,TGTGCCAGCAGCTCCTCTTCCGGGACGGGGAATGAAAAACTGTTTTTT
.,TRBJ2-2,TRBV11-2,many,CASSPPYSWELFF,TGTGCCAGCAGCCCACCATATAGTTGGGAGCTGTTTTTT
.,TRBJ1-2,TRBV5-6,.,CASSPRTPWGGYTF,TGTGCCAGCAGCCCCAGGACACCGTGGGGCGGCTACACCTTC
TRBD1,TRBJ1-1,TRBV14,few,CASSQALPTGKAFF,TGTGCCAGCAGCCAAGCCCTTCCGACAGGGAAAGCTTTCTTT
TRBD1,TRBJ1-2,TRBV4-1,.,CASSYTNRDRGADYTF,TGCGCCAGCAGCTATACCAACCGGGACAGGGGCGCGGACTACACCTTC
.,TRBJ1-2,TRBV28,.,CASSSPRQAGGYTF,TGTGCCAGCAGTTCGCCCCGGCAGGCCGGTGGCTACACCTTC
.,TRBJ2-1,TRBV19,few,CASSIGTFYNEQFF,TGTGCCAGTAGTATTGGGACTTTCTACAATGAGCAGTTCTTC
.,TRBJ1-2,TRBV7-9,.,CASSPLGTGGNYGYTF,TGTGCCAGCAGCCCGTTGGGCACGGGGGGTAACTATGGCTACACCTTC
.,TRBJ2-2,TRBV5-1,.,CASSLVSGIAGELFF,TGCGCCAGCAGCTTGGTATCGGGTATTGCCGGGGAGCTGTTTTTT